Listed here are 30 T cell receptor beta chains from one sample, sequenced in a study of type 1 and type 2 diabetes patients. The PCR template was genomic DNA. The TCR beta CDR3 region was amplified using 30 forward and 13 reverse primers. TCRdb processed the multiplex PCR reads anew with MiXCR; each CDR3 protein has one entry. The data show more than 250,000 distinct CDR3 sequences, around 50% seen once. Sequencing was carried out using peripheral blood mononuclear cells (PBMCs). All receptors come from a man aged 18 to 30 with type 2 diabetes.

The chain has TRBV12-5 and TRBJ2-3; tentatively, D is TRBD1 or TRBD2 (5 bases each). Germline CDR1 and CDR2: LGHNT and FRNRAP. The CDR3 runs to 16 residues. The chain's CDR3 is CASSFRRISGGDTQYF. CDR3 nucleotides: TGTGCCAGCAGTTTCCGGCGGATATCTGGGGGAGATACGCAGTATTTT.

Regarding this clonotype: The junction does not match germline at one end; this may be a read error. This chain joins TRBV2 and TRBJ2-4; TRBD2 might be the D (5 bases). The CDR3 contains 17 residues. Germline lookup yields CDR1 SNHLY and CDR2 FYNNEI. CDR3 sequence: CASSQPPGELAKNIQYF. In nucleotides, the CDR3 is TGCGCCAGCAGCCAACCCCCTGGGGAGTTGGCCAAAAACATTCAGTACTTC. The variable domain in full, with the rest retrieved from reference TRBV2 and TRBJ2-4, is EPEVTQTPSHQVTQMGQEVILRCVPISNHLYFYWYRQILGQKVEFLVSFYNNEISEKSEIFDDQFSVERPDGSNFTLKIRSTKLEDSAMYFCASSQPPGELAKNIQYFGAGTRLSVL.

DNA for the CDR3: TGTGCCAGTAGTATAGAGGGAGGGCGGCAGCCCCAGCATTTT. This encodes CASSIEGGRQPQHF. The chain combines TRBV19 with TRBJ1-5; D gene ambiguous. This CDR3 has 14 residues. Per germline, CDR1 LNHDA and CDR2 SQIVND (reference sequence). V was pared by 0 bases and J by 7 bases, with 10 bases between.

V and J are TRBV28 and TRBJ1-6; unclear D gene. V dropped 8 bases and J dropped 8 bases, with 19 bases sitting between them. Germline CDR1 reads MDHEN; CDR2 reads SYDVKM. This CDR3 is built from 15 residues. CDR3: CASAPGQSFYSPLHF. For the CDR3, the DNA is TGTGCCAGCGCCCCTGGGCAGTCTTTCTATTCACCCCTCCACTTT.

The chain links TRBV4-1 to TRBJ2-6, with D perhaps TRBD1 or TRBD2 (5 bases each). V shed 0 bases and J shed 3 bases, with 18 bases lying between them. Germline V gene data show CDR1 as MGHRA and CDR2 as YSYEKL. This CDR3 comprises 19 residues. CDR3 protein: CASSQERRGASVGANVLTF. CDR3 bases: TGCGCCAGCAGCCAAGAAAGACGGGGCGCGAGTGTTGGGGCCAACGTCCTGACTTTC.

Notes on this clonotype: Germline and junction disagree at one end, which may indicate a read error. The J gene is TRBJ1-1, the V gene TRBV25-1; D is unclear. This CDR3 has 15 amino acids. Germline CDR1 and CDR2: MGHDK and SYGVNS. Here the CDR3 reads CARSELALGPVEAFF. CDR3 in DNA: TGTGCCAGAAGTGAATTGGCCCTCGGGCCAGTCGAAGCCTTCTTT.

The rearrangement links TRBV2 to TRBJ2-6; a weak D match, TRBD1 (6 bases). CDR1 is SNHLY and CDR2 is FYNNEI in the germline V gene. This CDR3 has 15 residues. V lost 5 bases, J lost 2 bases, and 10 bases lay in between. CDR3 sequence: CASSFGTPGANVLTF. In DNA, the CDR3 is TGTGCCAGCAGTTTCGGGACACCTGGGGCCAACGTCCTGACTTTC. The whole variable domain, remainder taken from reference TRBV2 and TRBJ2-6, is EPEVTQTPSHQVTQMGQEVILRCVPISNHLYFYWYRQILGQKVEFLVSFYNNEISEKSEIFDDQFSVERPDGSNFTLKIRSTKLEDSAMYFCASSFGTPGANVLTFGAGSRLTVL.

The CDR3: CSARDRSGGYEQYF. The CDR3 DNA reads as TGCAGTGCTAGAGATCGCAGTGGAGGATACGAGCAGTACTTC. The chain has TRBV20-1 and TRBJ2-7, with D possibly being TRBD2 (5 bases). The CDR3 has 14 amino acids. Germline lookup yields CDR1 DFQATT and CDR2 SNEGSKA (reference sequence). Trimming stripped 0 bases from V and 4 bases from J, with 13 bases between.

The J gene is TRBJ2-7, the V gene TRBV6-5, with 7 bases fitting TRBD2. Germline CDR1 MNHEY, CDR2 SVGAGI. This CDR3 contains 13 residues. Trimming cost V 7 bases and J 6 bases; bases outside gene matches: 9. This chain's CDR3 is CASTFIWGGEQYF. As DNA, the CDR3 is TGTGCCAGCACCTTCATTTGGGGGGGCGAGCAGTACTTC.

V usage is TRBV27 and J usage is TRBJ2-3, with TRBD2 as a possible D gene (6 bases). Germline CDR1 reads MNHEY; CDR2 reads SMNVEV (reference sequence). The CDR3 runs to 14 residues. V was trimmed by 10 bases and J by 3 bases, leaving 17 bases between them. CDR3 DNA sequence: TGTGCCACCGGTGAGAGGAGGGAGACAGATACGCAGTATTTT. Residues: CATGERRETDTQYF.

The rearrangement links TRBV18 to TRBJ2-1; 7 nucleotides match TRBD2. This CDR3 comprises 15 residues. Germline CDR1 and CDR2: KGHSH and LQKENI. The junction had 9 bases not matched to a gene; V was cut back by 2 bases and J by 8 bases. The chain's CDR3 is CASSPNLLATYEQFF. CDR3 nucleotides: TGTGCCAGCTCACCAAATCTACTAGCGACGTATGAGCAGTTCTTC. Together with reference TRBV18 and TRBJ2-1, the CDR3 gives the full variable domain: NAGVMQNPRHLVRRRGQEARLRCSPMKGHSHVYWYRQLPEEGLKFMVYLQKENIIDESGMPKERFSAEFPKEGPSILRIQQVVRGDSAAYFCASSPNLLATYEQFFGPGTRLTVL.

This clonotype was found a few times. The chain is built from TRBV12-3 or TRBV12-4 and TRBJ2-7; TRBD2 is a possible D gene (6 bases). Trimming left V 6 bases short and J 7 bases short, with 13 bases between. The CDR3 runs 12 residues. The CDR3 here is CASSPGLWEQYF. In DNA, the CDR3 is TGTGCCAGCAGCCCCGGACTATGGGAGCAGTACTTC.

J is TRBJ1-6 and V is TRBV10-2, with a weak D call TRBD1 (5 bases). Trimming left V 2 bases short and J 8 bases short, with 10 bases between. Germline assignment: CDR1 WSHSY and CDR2 SAAADI. This CDR3 is 14 amino acids long. The CDR3 bases are TGCGCCAGCAGTGAGCTGCAGGGTTATTCACCCCTCCACTTT. Amino acids: CASSELQGYSPLHF.

This sequence joins TRBV19 and TRBJ1-4; no definite D call. Germline CDR1 LNHDA, CDR2 SQIVND (reference sequence). Trimming took off 7 bases at V and 0 bases at J, with 6 bases between the two ends. This CDR3 contains 13 residues. CDR3 DNA: TGTGCCAGTAATGATGCAACTAATGAAAAACTGTTTTTT. It yields the protein CASNDATNEKLFF.

The genes are TRBV7-2 and TRBJ2-2; D is unclear. V dropped 4 bases and J dropped 0 bases, with 12 bases sitting between them. The germline CDR1 and CDR2 sequences are SGHTA and FQGNSA. The length of the CDR3 is 16 residues. DNA for the CDR3: TGTGCCAGCAGCTCCAGCCCCCGACCGAACACCGGGGAGCTGTTTTTT. This encodes CASSSSPRPNTGELFF.

On this clonotype itself: This may come from a read error, since a much larger clone is one base off. As the CDR3 is not closed by the conserved phenylalanine or tryptophan, this likely results from a read error. The chain uses TRBV15 and TRBJ1-4; D perhaps matches TRBD1 (5 bases). V was trimmed by 5 bases and J by 7 bases, leaving 14 bases between them. The CDR3 length is 14 residues. In germline, CDR1 is LNHNV, CDR2 YYDKDF (reference sequence). CDR3 loop: CATSPSGTGEKLFL. DNA for the CDR3: TGTGCCACCAGCCCCTCTGGGACGGGTGAAAAACTGTTTCTT.

This chain connects TRBV19 to TRBJ1-5; no clear D gene. This CDR3 is 12 amino acids long. Germline CDR1 is LNHDA and CDR2 is SQIVND (reference sequence). V dropped 7 bases and J dropped 7 bases, with 11 bases sitting between them. As DNA, the CDR3 is TGTGCCAGTACTTGGTCTGGCCAGCCCCAGCATTTT. Amino acids: CASTWSGQPQHF.

With respect to this clonotype: The CDR3 does not end in the conserved phenylalanine or tryptophan, so this is likely a read error. The CDR3 sequence: CASSHLAGTSTDTQYL. The CDR3 bases are TGTGCCAGCAGCCATCTAGCGGGCACTAGCACAGATACGCAGTATCTT. The genes are TRBV7-3 and TRBJ2-3, with 8 nucleotides matching TRBD2. Germline V gives CDR1 SGHTA, CDR2 FQGTGA. CDR3 length equals 16 residues. V was clipped by 5 bases and J by 0 bases; unmatched bases: 7.

This clonotype was recorded a few times. This chain uses TRBV15 with TRBJ2-3, with D unresolved. In germline, CDR1 is LNHNV, CDR2 YYDKDF (reference sequence). The CDR3 has 12 residues. Trimming shortened V by 10 bases and J by 2 bases, and 10 bases separated the two germline ends. The CDR3 sequence: CASGRATDTQYF. CDR3 in DNA: TGTGCCAGCGGACGGGCCACAGATACGCAGTATTTT.

V and J are TRBV7-2 and TRBJ1-5; maybe TRBD1 (5 bases). The CDR3 length is 16 residues. The V gene lost 3 bases and the J gene lost 9 bases, with 21 bases spanning the gap. The germline gives CDR1 SGHTA, CDR2 FQGNSA. The CDR3 sequence is CASSFLGAGNSWPQHF. In nucleotides, the CDR3 is TGTGCCAGCAGCTTTCTAGGGGCAGGGAATAGTTGGCCCCAGCATTTT.

In its sample, this clonotype was seen many times. The V call is TRBV2, the J call TRBJ2-2; perhaps TRBD2 as D (6 bases). The CDR3 is 15 residues long. Trimming pared 2 bases from V and 6 bases from J, leaving 13 bases between. Germline-derived CDR1 and CDR2 are SNHLY and FYNNEI. The CDR3 sequence: CASSETGVVPGELFF. CDR3 nucleotides: TGTGCCAGCAGTGAAACGGGAGTTGTCCCCGGGGAGCTGTTTTTT.

V and J are TRBV5-6 and TRBJ1-6; D is undetermined. This CDR3 has 17 amino acids. Trimming removed 0 bases from V and 4 bases from J, with 14 bases in between. CDR1 and CDR2 (germline): SGHDT, YYEEEE. CDR3 sequence reads: CASSLGAGLMYNSPLHF. The DNA of the CDR3 is TGTGCCAGCAGCTTGGGGGCAGGACTGATGTATAATTCACCCCTCCACTTT.

The rearrangement joins TRBV28 to TRBJ2-7, with 8 bases fitting TRBD2. CDR3 length: 15 amino acids. After removal of 1 base from V and 5 bases from J, the junction contained 7 bases not matched to a gene. Germline CDR1 and CDR2: MDHEN and SYDVKM. The CDR3 loop reads CASSLFAGTRNEQYF. The CDR3 DNA follows: TGTGCCAGCAGTTTATTTGCGGGGACTAGGAACGAGCAGTACTTC.

The chain employs TRBV29-1 and TRBJ2-2; 7 bases match TRBD1. CDR3 length equals 15 residues. Germline V CDR1 and CDR2: SQVTM, ANQGSEA. V was clipped by 7 bases and J by 4 bases; unmatched bases: 12. The CDR3 loop is CSASAGTVGTGELFF. As DNA, the CDR3 is TGCAGCGCCAGTGCCGGGACAGTCGGCACCGGGGAGCTGTTTTTT.

Note on this clonotype: This could be a read error, since a much larger clone is one nucleotide away. The chain recombines TRBV20-1 with TRBJ1-2, with D perhaps matching TRBD1 (5 bases). Germline-derived CDR1 and CDR2 are DFQATT and SNEGSKA (reference sequence). The CDR3 sequence is 12 residues long. The CDR3 sequence: CSAPDGAYGYAF. In DNA form, the CDR3 reads TGCAGTGCTCCTGACGGGGCCTATGGCTACGCCTTC.

This clonotype was seen only once. The chain employs TRBV6-2 or TRBV6-3 and TRBJ2-7; TRBD1 matches at 9 bases. The CDR3 loop spans 13 amino acids. J lost 4 bases, V lost 5 bases, and 3 bases had no gene match. Germline V gives CDR1 MNHEY, CDR2 SVGEGT. The CDR3 loop is CASSTGGWYEQYF. In DNA, the CDR3 is TGTGCCAGCAGTACAGGGGGCTGGTACGAGCAGTACTTC.

This clonotype was counted at least ten times. V is TRBV12-3 or TRBV12-4 and J is TRBJ2-1; D ambiguous. V lost 3 bases and J 3 bases, leaving 0 bases between the germline ends. The CDR3 totals 11 residues. The CDR3 DNA sequence: TGTGCCAGCAGTTTCTACAATGAGCAGTTCTTC. Translation gives CASSFYNEQFF.

The rearrangement links TRBV3-1 to TRBJ1-6, with no clear D. The CDR3 has 16 amino acids. The germline CDR1 and CDR2 sequences are LGHDT and YNNKEL (reference sequence). Trimming pared 5 bases from V and 6 bases from J, leaving 17 bases between. The CDR3 DNA is TGTGCCAGCAGCTTGGGAGCCGTAGACGTTAATTCACCCCTCCACTTT. It translates to CASSLGAVDVNSPLHF.

This clonotype was detected only a few times. The V gene is TRBV19, the J gene TRBJ2-1; D is unresolved. This CDR3 spans 14 amino acids. Per the germline V gene, CDR1 is LNHDA and CDR2 is SQIVND (reference sequence). V was clipped by 10 bases and J by 5 bases, with 18 bases between them. This chain's CDR3 is CATRPPGHNNEQFF. The CDR3 bases are TGTGCCACTCGACCCCCCGGGCACAACAATGAGCAGTTCTTC.

The chain has TRBV29-1 and TRBJ1-4, with TRBD1 identical over 8 bases. The CDR3 runs 13 residues. Germline assignment: CDR1 SQVTM and CDR2 ANQGSEA. The V and J ends lost 4 bases and 6 bases, in that order; junction bases with no gene match: 4. In nucleotides, the CDR3 is TGCAGCGTTGGAGGGACAGGCTATGAAAAACTGTTTTTT. It is translated as CSVGGTGYEKLFF.